The clone carrying this TCR beta chain was counted at least ten times. The antigen remains undetermined. Individual cDNA molecules each received unique molecular identifiers attached to them. TCRdb reanalysed the 5' RACE reads using MiXCR and keeps one entry per CDR3 protein. The sample has roughly 71,000 distinct CDR3 sequences, roughly 13% seen once. The CDR3 sequence is 13 residues long. Germline assignment: CDR1 ENHRY and CDR2 SYGVKD. V dropped 0 bases and J dropped 7 bases, with 8 bases sitting between them. The sample comes from a study of early T cells in non-severe SARS-CoV-2 infection. Study-wide background: The sequenced material was bulk RNA from unsorted whole blood, and its chains were unpaired. Study findings and constraints: Sequences matched to VDJdb favored anti-spike CD8 responses, while private and CD4 specificities were missed.

The rearrangement uses TRBV10-3 and TRBJ2-3; D is undetermined. The receptor's source is an adult who was a healthcare worker with PCR-confirmed SARS-CoV-2 infection or an uninfected control (not recorded which). The sample consisted of whole blood. CDR3 DNA: TGTGCCATCAGTGAGTCGATTAAGAATACGCAGTATTTT. Amino acids: CAISESIKNTQYF.